This T cell receptor beta chain emerged from a study of monozygotic twins with inflammatory bowel disease. General study points: Lower sharing of clonotypes with other individuals was seen in IBD patients than in healthy twins. This was most marked in patients showing signs of disease activity.

Comment on this clonotype: As yet, its antigen is unknown.

There were approximately 4,000 ng of total RNA used for each TCR library. The unique tags termed UMIs, each holding a 6-nucleotide sample barcode, were added by means of template switching. Reanalyzing the 5' RACE reads, TCRdb keeps one entry per CDR3 protein, without DNA. The sample table sets out more than 300,000 distinct CDR3 sequences. This CDR3 has 12 amino acids. The germline CDR1 and CDR2 sequences are SGHDT and YYEEEE. The chain uses TRBV5-6 and TRBJ2-7. This receptor was taken from a human donor with ulcerative colitis or Crohn's disease, or a healthy co-twin of an affected twin (not recorded which). Sample: blood. The CDR3: CASSSGAYEQYF.